One sample yielded the 30 T cell receptor beta chains listed below, sequenced in a study of patients and donors after allogeneic stem cell transplantation. TCRdb processed the RT-PCR reads anew with MiXCR; each CDR3 protein has one entry. The sample gives approximately 140,000 distinct CDR3 sequences, over 35% of which show up once; 40% to 55% is in the top ten. Material: blood, either unsorted or a sorted T cell fraction (not recorded which). The receptors originated from a human donor who was either an allogeneic HSCT recipient or a stem cell or donor lymphocyte infusion donor (not recorded which). It is not recorded whose cells these are; they may come from a transplant donor.

This chain connects TRBV29-1 to TRBJ2-3; D is possibly TRBD1 or TRBD2 (5 bases each). Trimming left V 3 bases short and J 2 bases short, with 12 bases between. The CDR3 has 14 amino acids. Germline CDR1 is SQVTM and CDR2 is ANQGSEA. The CDR3 DNA reads as TGCAGCGTTGATCCTCAGGGAGTCACAGATACGCAGTATTTT. Protein: CSVDPQGVTDTQYF.

This clonotype was seen a handful of times. The rearrangement uses TRBV12-3 or TRBV12-4 and TRBJ1-1; D gene unclear. Trimming pared 5 bases from V and 4 bases from J, leaving 14 bases between. There are 14 residues in the CDR3. The CDR3 protein is CASSPGVAATEAFF. CDR3 bases: TGTGCCAGCAGTCCCGGGGTCGCGGCCACTGAAGCTTTCTTT.

The V gene is TRBV14, the J gene TRBJ1-4; D ambiguous. The germline V gene encodes CDR1 SGHDN and CDR2 FVKESK. Between the trimmed V and J ends, which lost 1 base and 7 bases, there was a span of 7 bases. The CDR3 sequence is 13 residues long. The CDR3 bases are TGTGCCAGCAGCCAAGGGTTCGGTGAAAAACTGTTTTTT. It codes for CASSQGFGEKLFF.

This chain joins TRBV12-3 or TRBV12-4 and TRBJ1-2; the D is unclear. Trimming removed 5 bases at V and 7 bases at J, with 14 bases between. This CDR3 has 13 residues. CDR3 sequence (DNA): TGTGCCAGCAGTCGACCTGGAGTCCCTGGCTACACCTTC. Amino acid sequence: CASSRPGVPGYTF.

V is TRBV28 and J is TRBJ2-7, with D unresolved. CDR3 length equals 12 residues. Trimming stripped 2 bases from V and 3 bases from J, with 5 bases between. Germline V CDR1 and CDR2: MDHEN, SYDVKM. The CDR3 reads CASSLLHYEQYF. CDR3 DNA: TGTGCCAGCAGTTTACTCCACTACGAGCAGTACTTC.

The rearrangement joins TRBV7-2 to TRBJ2-1; 9 nucleotides line up with TRBD2. V was clipped by 2 bases and J by 10 bases; unmatched bases: 3. Per germline, CDR1 SGHTA and CDR2 FQGNSA. The CDR3 length is 13 residues. Written as DNA, the CDR3 is TGTGCCAGCAGCTTAATAGCGGGGGTGGAGCAGTTCTTC. Translated, it gives CASSLIAGVEQFF.

CDR3 nucleotides: TGTGCCAGCAGCCCCGGGACTAGCGGCAATGAGCAGTTCTTC. It codes for CASSPGTSGNEQFF. This rearrangement joins TRBV7-3 to TRBJ2-1; TRBD2 aligns across 11 bases. The CDR3 spans 14 residues. CDR1 and CDR2 from the germline V gene are SGHTA and FQGTGA. Trimming at V came to 5 bases and at J to 6 bases, leaving 3 bases not matched to a gene.

This clonotype was counted at least ten times. This chain uses TRBV12-3 or TRBV12-4 with TRBJ1-1; 8 positions agree with TRBD1. Trimming at V came to 4 bases and at J to 3 bases, leaving 4 bases not matched to a gene. The CDR3 loop spans 14 amino acids. CDR3 coding DNA: TGTGCCAGCAGTTCCTTGACAGGGGACACTGAAGCTTTCTTT. As protein: CASSSLTGDTEAFF.

The chain couples TRBV5-1 to TRBJ1-5; D remains ambiguous. Trimming took off 4 bases at V and 2 bases at J, with 10 bases between the two ends. This CDR3 is built from 14 residues. The germline CDR1 and CDR2 sequences are SGHRS and YFSETQ. The CDR3 DNA is TGCGCCAGCAGCCTCGGTGAGCGCAATCAGCCCCAGCATTTT. The encoded protein is CASSLGERNQPQHF.

The chain links TRBV6-5 to TRBJ2-1; D is possibly TRBD1 or TRBD2 (5 bases each). Germline V lookup: CDR1 MNHEY, CDR2 SVGAGI. The germline V and J ends were trimmed by 0 bases and 0 bases, with 9 bases remaining between them. This CDR3 has 16 amino acids. CDR3 amino acids: CASSYSAGSSYNEQFF. CDR3 DNA sequence: TGTGCCAGCAGTTACTCGGCAGGGAGCTCCTACAATGAGCAGTTCTTC.

This clonotype appeared a few times. V and J are TRBV5-6 and TRBJ1-1; 10 positions agree with TRBD1. Losses at the gene ends were 3 bases for V and 3 bases for J; bases not matched to a gene: 8. The germline V gene encodes CDR1 SGHDT and CDR2 YYEEEE. The CDR3 sequence is 16 residues long. Here the CDR3 DNA reads TGTGCCAGCAGCTGGAGGACAGGGGGTCCCTACACTGAAGCTTTCTTT. It translates to CASSWRTGGPYTEAFF.

This chain links TRBV29-1 with TRBJ2-4, with D possibly being TRBD1 (6 bases). The ends were cut back, 0 bases at V and 14 bases at J, with 8 bases in the middle. The germline gives CDR1 SQVTM, CDR2 ANQGSEA. The CDR3 is made up of 10 amino acids. The CDR3 sequence is CSVEEAGEYF. CDR3 nucleotide sequence: TGCAGCGTTGAAGAAGCAGGGGAGTACTTC.

The chain couples TRBV10-2 to TRBJ2-3, with unresolved D. Trimming left V 1 base short and J 5 bases short, with 7 bases between. This CDR3 contains 13 residues. Germline V lookup: CDR1 WSHSY, CDR2 SAAADI. This CDR3 reads CASSEWVLDTQYF. CDR3 nucleotides: TGCGCCAGCAGTGAGTGGGTATTAGATACGCAGTATTTT.

The sample holds a few counts of this clonotype. This chain connects TRBV4-1 to TRBJ1-5, with D unclear. This CDR3 has 17 amino acids. Germline CDR1 reads MGHRA; CDR2 reads YSYEKL. V shed 0 bases and J shed 4 bases, with 16 bases lying between them. The CDR3 loop is CASSQEGSARGNQPQHF. The CDR3 nucleotides are TGCGCCAGCAGCCAAGAAGGGTCGGCTCGAGGGAATCAGCCCCAGCATTTT.

This clonotype was seen more than once but under ten times. The genes are TRBV15 and TRBJ1-1; no clear D gene. This CDR3 spans 12 amino acids. CDR1 is LNHNV, CDR2 YYDKDF, per germline (reference sequence). V lost 3 bases and J 6 bases, leaving 8 bases between the germline ends. CDR3 in amino acids: CATSRDGAEAFF. The CDR3 nucleotides are TGTGCCACCAGCAGGGACGGGGCTGAAGCTTTCTTT.

There are a few counts of this clonotype. V usage is TRBV4-2 and J usage is TRBJ1-4, with D possibly being TRBD1 (6 bases). Germline V gives CDR1 LGHNA, CDR2 YNFKEQ. The CDR3 sequence is 15 residues long. Trimming took off 4 bases at V and 5 bases at J, with 14 bases between the two ends. The CDR3 loop reads CASSRRQDLNEKLFF. For the CDR3, the DNA is TGTGCCAGCAGCCGTCGACAGGATTTGAATGAAAAACTGTTTTTT.

V is TRBV12-3 or TRBV12-4 and J is TRBJ1-4, with D perhaps TRBD1 (5 bases). V lost 5 bases and J 3 bases, leaving 13 bases between the germline ends. This CDR3 region has 15 residues. As DNA, the CDR3 is TGTGCCAGCAGTGCCTCAGGGAGGGCTAATGAAAAACTGTTTTTT. As protein: CASSASGRANEKLFF.

V usage is TRBV12-3 or TRBV12-4 and J usage is TRBJ2-7; 9 bases match TRBD1. V dropped 1 base and J dropped 0; count of bases not matched to a gene: 7. The CDR3 loop spans 17 amino acids. The DNA of the CDR3 is TGTGCCAGCAGTTTAGGTACCGGGACAGGGAGCTCCTACGAGCAGTACTTC. It translates to CASSLGTGTGSSYEQYF.

The V gene is TRBV7-9, the J gene TRBJ1-3; D possibly corresponds to TRBD1 (5 bases). V dropped 7 bases and J dropped 10 bases, with 23 bases sitting between them. Germline assignment: CDR1 SEHNR and CDR2 FQNEAQ (reference sequence). The CDR3 loop spans 15 amino acids. The CDR3 region is CASTHHTLDKRTIYF. The DNA of the CDR3 is TGTGCCAGCACCCATCACACCTTGGACAAAAGGACCATATATTTT.

This clonotype appeared many times. The CDR3 region has the DNA TGCGCCAGCAAAGTGGAGAGTTACACTGAAGCTTTCTTT. As protein: CASKVESYTEAFF. The J gene is TRBJ1-1, the V gene TRBV5-1; D is ambiguous. Germline V lookup: CDR1 SGHRS, CDR2 YFSETQ. V dropped 6 bases and J dropped 3 bases, with 12 bases sitting between them. This CDR3 spans 13 amino acids. The whole variable domain, filled in from reference TRBV5-1 and TRBJ1-1, reads KAGVTQTPRYLIKTRGQQVTLSCSPISGHRSVSWYQQTPGQGLQFLFEYFSETQRNKGNFPGRFSGRQFSNSRSEMNVSTLELGDSALYLCASKVESYTEAFFGQGTRLTVV.

The rearrangement links TRBV12-3 or TRBV12-4 to TRBJ2-3; 12 bases line up with TRBD2. The CDR3 sequence is 16 residues long. V dropped 3 bases and J dropped 5; count of bases not matched to a gene: 6. CDR3 region: CASSFPSGGAKDTQYF. The DNA for the CDR3 is TGTGCCAGCAGTTTTCCTAGCGGGGGGGCCAAAGATACGCAGTATTTT.

This sequence joins TRBV5-1 and TRBJ2-2; D unresolved. Trimming removed 2 bases at V and 0 bases at J, with 2 bases between. The CDR3 covers 13 residues. The germline gives CDR1 SGHRS, CDR2 YFSETQ. CDR3 protein: CASSFPNTGELFF. CDR3 coding DNA: TGCGCCAGCAGCTTCCCGAACACCGGGGAGCTGTTTTTT.

This clonotype appeared a few times. The chain joins TRBV9 to TRBJ2-5, with TRBD2 matching over 9 bases. The CDR3 extends over 16 amino acids. The germline CDR1 and CDR2 sequences are SGDLS and YYNGEE. V lost 4 bases, J lost 1 base, and 8 bases stayed unmatched. CDR3 coding DNA: TGTGCCAGCAGCCCCATAGCGGGGGTCTCCCAAGAGACCCAGTACTTC. Translating it yields CASSPIAGVSQETQYF. Filled out from reference TRBV9 and TRBJ2-5, the complete variable domain reads DSGVTQTPKHLITATGQRVTLRCSPRSGDLSVYWYQQSLDQGLQFLIQYYNGEERAKGNILERFSAQQFPDLHSELNLSSLELGDSALYFCASSPIAGVSQETQYFGPGTRLLVL.

This clonotype has a handful of counts. The genes are TRBV30 and TRBJ1-5; D is unresolved. Trimming removed 6 bases from V and 4 bases from J, with 10 bases in between. CDR1 is GTSNPN and CDR2 is SVGIG in the germline V gene (reference sequence). The CDR3 has 12 amino acids. DNA for the CDR3: TGTGCCTGTTCCAGTGTAAATCAGCCCCAGCATTTT. Amino acid sequence: CACSSVNQPQHF.

In this sample, this clonotype turned up a few times. V gene TRBV5-1 combines with J gene TRBJ2-3; the D is unclear. The CDR3 loop spans 15 amino acids. Trimming pared 2 bases from V and 6 bases from J, leaving 16 bases between. Germline-derived CDR1 and CDR2 are SGHRS and YFSETQ. CDR3 in DNA: TGCGCCAGCAGCTTTGACTCCGCTCCCGACGATACGCAGTATTTT. Its protein product is CASSFDSAPDDTQYF.

V is TRBV28 and J is TRBJ1-6; D gene unclear. The CDR3 has 14 amino acids. Deletions cut 6 bases from V and 6 bases from J, with 12 bases between. The germline CDR1 and CDR2 sequences are MDHEN and SYDVKM. The CDR3 DNA reads as TGTGCCAGCAGACCACAGAGGTCTAATTCACCCCTCCACTTT. Translation: CASRPQRSNSPLHF.

For this clonotype: At one end the junction does not follow the germline gene, possibly because of a read error. The chain recombines TRBV6-6 with TRBJ1-5; TRBD1 matches at 7 bases. This CDR3 is 17 amino acids long. Germline loops: CDR1 MNHNY, CDR2 SVGAGI (reference sequence). The CDR3 nucleotides read TGTGCCAGCAGTTACTCGGTTGCACAGGCCTTGGGACAGCCCCGGCATTTT. Amino acid sequence: CASSYSVAQALGQPRHF.

The rearrangement uses TRBV27 and TRBJ2-5, with unresolved D. Germline CDR1 is MNHEY and CDR2 is SMNVEV (reference sequence). Trimming took off 5 bases at V and 5 bases at J, with 15 bases between the two ends. CDR3 length equals 14 residues. The CDR3 region has the DNA TGTGCCAGCAGTCCCGAGATCGTTTGGGAGACCCAGTACTTC. This codes for CASSPEIVWETQYF.

This sequence joins TRBV6-1 and TRBJ2-7; 10 bases line up with TRBD1. This CDR3 region has 14 residues. Trimming cost V 0 bases and J 6 bases; bases outside gene matches: 2. The germline V gene encodes CDR1 MNHNS and CDR2 SASEGT. In nucleotides, the CDR3 is TGTGCCAGCAGTGAAGCGTGGGACAGGGGCGAGCAGTACGTC. This sequence encodes CASSEAWDRGEQYV.

The J gene is TRBJ2-5, the V gene TRBV21-1. TRBV21-1 is a listed pseudogene. This CDR3 region has 12 residues. The CDR3 DNA sequence: TGTGCCAGCACCTTGGCCTCGGAGACCCAGTACTTC. It translates to CASTLASETQYF.